This T cell receptor (beta chain) is from a study of beta chain features in type 1 diabetes. On this clone: Distinct nucleotide sequences in the sample also encode this CDR3.

Investigators reverse transcribed all isolated RNA, so they sequenced expressed TCRB transcripts. Sequenced by immunoSEQ multiplex PCR; TCRdb stores in-frame clones only, minus some. The table shows under 500,000 clones, with about 30% occurring only once. J lost 3 bases, V lost 2 bases, and 2 bases had no gene match. Germline V CDR1 and CDR2: SGHTA, FQGNSA. The CDR3 extends over 14 amino acids. The TCR originated in a man in his late teens or twenties in good health. Sequencing was carried out using naive CD4+ T cells from blood. The chain employs TRBV7-2 and TRBJ2-7; TRBD1 aligns across 9 bases. CDR3 protein: CASSLRTGDYEQYF. CDR3 bases: TGTGCCAGCAGCTTACGGACAGGGGACTACGAGCAGTACTTC.